The 6 T cell receptor beta chains given below trace back to one sample, sequenced in a study of cytomegalovirus exposure and HLA in healthy donors. PCR primers comprised 60 Vbeta and 13 Jbeta primers. Assay used: immunoSEQ multiplex PCR; TCRdb lists only in-frame clones, some missing. The sample comprises around 110,000 clones, roughly 69% of which are singletons, and less than 9.5% rests with the top ten. Sequencing was carried out using PBMCs. These receptors came from a woman aged 40 to 50 in good health and CMV-seropositive.

The chain couples TRBV2 to TRBJ1-5; TRBD1 aligns across 10 bases. Germline V gene sequence: CDR1 SNHLY, CDR2 FYNNEI. This CDR3 has 16 residues. The V segment lost 6 bases and the J segment 1 base; nucleotides outside the gene matches: 6. For the CDR3, the DNA is TGTGCCAGCAGAACAGGGACAGGGGTGAGCAATCAGCCCCAGCATTTT. Amino acid sequence: CASRTGTGVSNQPQHF. The whole variable domain, remainder taken from reference TRBV2 and TRBJ1-5, is EPEVTQTPSHQVTQMGQEVILRCVPISNHLYFYWYRQILGQKVEFLVSFYNNEISEKSEIFDDQFSVERPDGSNFTLKIRSTKLEDSAMYFCASRTGTGVSNQPQHFGDGTRLSIL.

This sequence joins TRBV5-1 and TRBJ2-1, with 15 bases lining up with TRBD2. The CDR3 runs to 17 residues. Germline V gives CDR1 SGHRS, CDR2 YFSETQ. Losses at the gene ends were 3 bases for V and 10 bases for J; bases not matched to a gene: 11. The chain's CDR3 is CASSSNPGLAGGREQFF. For the CDR3, the DNA is TGCGCCAGCAGCTCAAACCCCGGACTAGCGGGAGGGCGGGAGCAGTTCTTC.

This chain links TRBV19 with TRBJ2-7, with a possible D match to TRBD1 (5 bases). The germline V gene has CDR1 LNHDA and CDR2 SQIVND (reference sequence). The CDR3 sequence is 13 residues long. V was cut by 9 bases and J by 3 bases, with 15 bases left in between. Here the CDR3 reads CASAQGLIYEQYF. CDR3 DNA sequence: TGTGCCAGCGCCCAGGGTTTAATCTACGAGCAGTACTTC.

V gene TRBV6-1 combines with J gene TRBJ2-1, with TRBD1 matching 7 bases. Germline CDR1 is MNHNS and CDR2 is SASEGT. This CDR3 comprises 16 residues. The trim removed 7 bases at V and 5 bases at J, leaving 14 bases unmatched. This CDR3 is CASNDKGQASHNEQFF. CDR3 in DNA: TGTGCCAGCAATGACAAAGGACAGGCCAGCCACAATGAGCAGTTCTTC.

V gene TRBV19 combines with J gene TRBJ2-1; the D is unclear. This CDR3 comprises 12 residues. V was clipped by 5 bases and J by 7 bases, with 9 bases between them. Germline assignment: CDR1 LNHDA and CDR2 SQIVND (reference sequence). The CDR3 DNA reads TGTGCCAGTAGTGAGAAGTGGAATGAGCAGTTCTTC. It translates to CASSEKWNEQFF.

J is TRBJ2-3 and V is TRBV19, with a weak D call TRBD2 (5 bases). CDR1 is LNHDA and CDR2 is SQIVND in the germline V gene (reference sequence). The CDR3 sequence is 17 residues long. Trimming stripped 3 bases from V and 3 bases from J, with 19 bases between. The CDR3 DNA sequence: TGTGCCAGTAGTATTAGACGGGGTGCCCTCGGTACAGATACGCAGTATTTT. Translation gives CASSIRRGALGTDTQYF.